The clone carrying this T cell receptor beta chain was seen repeatedly, ten times or more. What it recognizes is unknown. This sample is drawn from a study of T cells in Graves' hyperthyroidism and ophthalmopathy. Study overall: Upon initial diagnosis and before any treatment, peripheral blood was collected. Findings and caveats of the study: Appearing also in blood were most of the thyroid clonotypes expanded above 0.001. Separating ophthalmopathy from stable hyperthyroidism was achieved by a 13 V-J model. The model foresaw ophthalmopathy a median roughly 6.3 months prior to onset.

The source material, RNA transcripts, was used to amplify TCR beta CDR3 regions. HTBI primers were the set used in a first-round RT-PCR of the TCR CDR3. TCRdb re-analysed the multiplex PCR reads in MiXCR, keeping a single row per CDR3 protein. The top ten clones hold around 9.3% of a sample with 750,000 to 950,000 distinct CDR3 sequences, 35% to 45% of them seen once. The sequenced sample was blood. This clonotype was sampled from a man between 18 and 35 years old with Graves' hyperthyroidism.

This CDR3 reads CASSEAWNQPQHF. The CDR3 region has the DNA TGTGCCAGCAGTGAAGCGTGGAATCAGCCCCAGCATTTT. The gene calls are TRBV2 and TRBJ1-5; D unclear. V was cut by 0 bases and J by 4 bases, with 4 bases left in between. Germline CDR1 and CDR2: SNHLY and FYNNEI. This CDR3 region has 13 residues. Using reference TRBV2 and TRBJ1-5 for the parts outside the CDR3, the full variable domain is EPEVTQTPSHQVTQMGQEVILRCVPISNHLYFYWYRQILGQKVEFLVSFYNNEISEKSEIFDDQFSVERPDGSNFTLKIRSTKLEDSAMYFCASSEAWNQPQHFGDGTRLSIL.